These 10 T cell receptor beta chains were sequenced from one sample in a study of shared clonotypes between healthy human individuals. Clones were read by immunoSEQ multiplex PCR, and TCRdb kept only the in-frame ones, dropping some. In the table there are roughly 320,000 clones, about nine tenths of which are singletons. Sequencing input: memory CD8+ T cells sorted from blood. Subset defined: CD45RO+ cells pooled with CCR7-negative TemRA cells. All receptors derive from a man between 18 and 29 years old in good health.

The V and J genes are TRBV7-9 and TRBJ1-3; the D gene is possibly TRBD1 (5 bases). V lost 3 bases and J lost 0, with 15 bases in between. The CDR3 runs 17 residues. The germline V gene has CDR1 SEHNR and CDR2 FQNEAQ (reference sequence). The CDR3 loop is CASSLPGDPLSGNTIYF. The CDR3 DNA is TGTGCCAGCAGCTTGCCGGGGGACCCTCTCTCTGGAAACACCATATATTTT.

The table lists this clone with a count of one. The chain couples TRBV4-1 to TRBJ1-5; D not certain. In germline, CDR1 is MGHRA, CDR2 YSYEKL. The V and J ends lost 1 base and 6 bases respectively, with 13 bases between them. CDR3 length: 15 amino acids. The DNA of the CDR3 is TGCGCCAGCAGCCAAGGGTGGGCAGTGCCTCAGCCCCAGCATTTT. Translating gives CASSQGWAVPQPQHF.

The V gene is TRBV14, the J gene TRBJ1-2; D gene ambiguous. The CDR3 sequence is 14 residues long. Germline-derived CDR1 and CDR2 are SGHDN and FVKESK. V was cut by 2 bases and J by 3 bases, with 10 bases left in between. CDR3 nucleotide sequence: TGTGCCAGCAGCCAAAGGGCCGCCGACTATGGCTACACCTTC. This encodes CASSQRAADYGYTF.

The chain is built from TRBV13 and TRBJ2-3; 7 positions match TRBD2. J lost 10 bases, V lost 2 bases, and 6 bases had no gene match. Germline V gene sequence: CDR1 PRHDT, CDR2 FYEKMQ (reference sequence). The CDR3 loop spans 13 amino acids. The CDR3 DNA reads as TGTGCCAGCAGCTTAAGAGAGGCGGGGGCGCAGTATTTT. Translated: CASSLREAGAQYF.

This clone has a single count. The V gene is TRBV27, the J gene TRBJ2-3; D is uncertain. The CDR3 contains 16 residues. V shed 6 bases and J shed 6 bases, with 22 bases lying between them. CDR1 is MNHEY and CDR2 is SMNVEV in the germline V gene (reference sequence). The CDR3 sequence is CASRDSRGFVMDTQYF. CDR3 nucleotides: TGTGCCAGCAGGGATTCCAGAGGATTTGTGATGGATACGCAGTATTTT.

J is TRBJ1-2 and V is TRBV5-5; the match to TRBD1 covers 7 bases. This CDR3 is 16 amino acids long. CDR1 and CDR2 (germline): SGHKS, YYEKEE (reference sequence). V dropped 0 bases and J dropped 4; count of bases not matched to a gene: 9. The CDR3 region has the DNA TGTGCCAGCAGCTTGGAGTACCAGGGGGAGAGCTATGGCTACACCTTC. This encodes CASSLEYQGESYGYTF.

The rearrangement joins TRBV5-4 to TRBJ1-2; 9 bases agree with TRBD1. The CDR3 sequence is 14 residues long. The V gene's germline CDR1 is SGHNT and CDR2 YYREEE (reference sequence). Trimming cost V 4 bases and J 8 bases; bases outside gene matches: 9. CDR3 residues: CASSVTGQGVGYTF. The CDR3 coding sequence is TGTGCCAGCAGCGTAACGGGACAGGGTGTGGGCTACACCTTC. The full variable domain, its missing parts supplied by reference TRBV5-4 and TRBJ1-2, is ETGVTQSPTHLIKTRGQQVTLRCSSQSGHNTVSWYQQALGQGPQFIFQYYREEENGRGNFPPRFSGLQFPNYSSELNVNALELDDSALYLCASSVTGQGVGYTFGSGTRLTVV.

V and J are TRBV16 and TRBJ1-1, with TRBD1 as a possible D gene (5 bases). Trimming took off 0 bases at V and 5 bases at J, with 10 bases between the two ends. CDR1 is KGHSY, CDR2 FQNENV, per germline. This CDR3 spans 14 amino acids. CDR3 loop: CASSQSGQGTEAFF. The CDR3, as DNA: TGTGCCAGCAGCCAATCAGGGCAGGGAACTGAAGCTTTCTTT.

The chain employs TRBV13 and TRBJ2-1, with 11 bases that match TRBD2. Germline assignment: CDR1 PRHDT and CDR2 FYEKMQ (reference sequence). This CDR3 is built from 15 residues. The ends lost 5 bases at V and 4 bases at J; junction bases unmatched: 4. CDR3 in amino acids: CASSPLAGGYNEQFF. Here the CDR3 DNA reads TGTGCCAGCAGCCCTCTAGCGGGGGGATACAATGAGCAGTTCTTC.

This clone was seen at least ten times. The chain is built from TRBV6-5 and TRBJ2-3, with D possibly TRBD1 on 6 matching bases. Per germline, CDR1 MNHEY and CDR2 SVGAGI. V lost 10 bases to trimming and J lost 0 bases, with 14 bases between them. The CDR3 has 14 amino acids. CDR3 loop: CATGEQPSTDTQYF. For the CDR3, the DNA is TGTGCCACAGGGGAACAGCCAAGCACAGATACGCAGTATTTT.